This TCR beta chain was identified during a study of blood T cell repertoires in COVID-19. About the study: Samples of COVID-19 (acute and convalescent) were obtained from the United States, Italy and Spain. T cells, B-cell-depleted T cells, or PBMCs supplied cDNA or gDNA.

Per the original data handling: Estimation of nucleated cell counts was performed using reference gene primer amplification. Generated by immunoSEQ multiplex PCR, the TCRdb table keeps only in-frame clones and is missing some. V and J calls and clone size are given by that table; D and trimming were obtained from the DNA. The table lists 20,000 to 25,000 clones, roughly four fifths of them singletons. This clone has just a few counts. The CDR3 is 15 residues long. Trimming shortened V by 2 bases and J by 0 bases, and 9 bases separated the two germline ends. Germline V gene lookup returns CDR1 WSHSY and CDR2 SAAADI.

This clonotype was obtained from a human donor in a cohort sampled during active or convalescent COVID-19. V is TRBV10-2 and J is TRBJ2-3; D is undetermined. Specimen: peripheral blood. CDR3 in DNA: TGCGCCAGCAGTGAGAGGCAGGCAAGCACAGATACGCAGTATTTT. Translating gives CASSERQASTDTQYF.